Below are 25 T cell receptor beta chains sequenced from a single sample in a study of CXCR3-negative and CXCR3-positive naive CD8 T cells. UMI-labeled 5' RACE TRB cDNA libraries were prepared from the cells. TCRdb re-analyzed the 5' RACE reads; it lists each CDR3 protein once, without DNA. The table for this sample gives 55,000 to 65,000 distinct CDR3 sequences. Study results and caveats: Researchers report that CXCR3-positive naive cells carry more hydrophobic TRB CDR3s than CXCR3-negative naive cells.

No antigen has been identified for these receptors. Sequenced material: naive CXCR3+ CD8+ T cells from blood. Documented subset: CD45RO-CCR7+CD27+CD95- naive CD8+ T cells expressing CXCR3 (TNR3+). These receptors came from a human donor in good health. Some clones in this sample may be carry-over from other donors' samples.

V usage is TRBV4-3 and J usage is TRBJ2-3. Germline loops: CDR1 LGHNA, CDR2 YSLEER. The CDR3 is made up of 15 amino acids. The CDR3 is CASSLFQAGTDTQYF.

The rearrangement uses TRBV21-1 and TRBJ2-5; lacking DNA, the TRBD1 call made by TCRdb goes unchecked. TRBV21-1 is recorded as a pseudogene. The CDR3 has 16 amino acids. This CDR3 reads CASSVRTGRSQETQYF.

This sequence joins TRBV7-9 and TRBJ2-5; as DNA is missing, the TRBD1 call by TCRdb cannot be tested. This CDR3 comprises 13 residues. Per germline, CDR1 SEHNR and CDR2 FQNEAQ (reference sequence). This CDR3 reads CASREDTRETQYF.

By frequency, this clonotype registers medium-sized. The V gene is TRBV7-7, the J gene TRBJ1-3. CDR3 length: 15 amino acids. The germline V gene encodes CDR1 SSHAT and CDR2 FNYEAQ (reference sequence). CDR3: CASSLAPGSGNTIYF.

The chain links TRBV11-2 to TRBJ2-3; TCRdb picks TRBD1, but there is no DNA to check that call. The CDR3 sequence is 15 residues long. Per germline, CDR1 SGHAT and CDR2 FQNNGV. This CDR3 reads CASSLADRGTDTQYF.

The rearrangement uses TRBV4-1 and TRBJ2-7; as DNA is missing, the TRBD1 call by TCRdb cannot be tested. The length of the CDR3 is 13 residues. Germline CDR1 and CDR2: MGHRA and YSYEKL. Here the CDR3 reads CASSRGTAYEQYF.

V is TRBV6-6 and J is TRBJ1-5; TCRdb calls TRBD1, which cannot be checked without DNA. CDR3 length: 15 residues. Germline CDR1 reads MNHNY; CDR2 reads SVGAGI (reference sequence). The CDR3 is CASSPGQGARQPQHF.

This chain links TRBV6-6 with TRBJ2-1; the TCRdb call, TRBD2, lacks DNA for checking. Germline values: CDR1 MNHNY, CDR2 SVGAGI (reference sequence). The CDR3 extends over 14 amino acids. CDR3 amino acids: CASSVIAGGHEQFF.

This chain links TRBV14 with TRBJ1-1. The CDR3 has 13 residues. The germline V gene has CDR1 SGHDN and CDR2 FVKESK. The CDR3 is CASSQVAGSTAFF.

CDR3 protein: CSARVVGLAGPYNEQFF. The genes are TRBV20-1 and TRBJ2-1; there is no DNA to check the TCRdb D call of TRBD2. The CDR3 spans 17 residues. Per germline, CDR1 DFQATT and CDR2 SNEGSKA (reference sequence).

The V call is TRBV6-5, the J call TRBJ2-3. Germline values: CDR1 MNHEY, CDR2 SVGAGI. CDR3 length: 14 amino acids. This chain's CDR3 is CASSQSSRTDTQYF.

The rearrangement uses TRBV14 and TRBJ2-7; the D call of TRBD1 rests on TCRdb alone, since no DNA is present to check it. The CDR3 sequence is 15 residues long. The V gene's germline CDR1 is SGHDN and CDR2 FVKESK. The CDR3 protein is CASSQDPQAGDEQYF.

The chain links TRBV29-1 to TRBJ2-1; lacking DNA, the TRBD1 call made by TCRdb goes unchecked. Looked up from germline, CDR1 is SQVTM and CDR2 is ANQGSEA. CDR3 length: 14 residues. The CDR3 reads CSVFPGQAYNEQFF.

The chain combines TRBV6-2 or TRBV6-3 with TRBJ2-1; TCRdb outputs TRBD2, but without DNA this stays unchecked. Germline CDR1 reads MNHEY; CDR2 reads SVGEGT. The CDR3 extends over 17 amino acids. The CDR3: CASRGLAGVEPYNEQFF.

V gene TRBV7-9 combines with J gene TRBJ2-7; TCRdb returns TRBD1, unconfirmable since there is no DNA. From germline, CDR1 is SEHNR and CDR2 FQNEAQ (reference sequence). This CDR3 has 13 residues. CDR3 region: CASRDGSSYEQYF.

The CDR3 loop reads CASSVDWTYEQYF. The chain recombines TRBV9 with TRBJ2-7. Germline V CDR1 and CDR2: SGDLS, YYNGEE. The CDR3 sequence is 13 residues long.

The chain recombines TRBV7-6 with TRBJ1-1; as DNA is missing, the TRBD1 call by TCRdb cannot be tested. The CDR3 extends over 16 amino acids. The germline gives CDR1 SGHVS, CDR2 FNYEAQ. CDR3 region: CASSSREGALGTEAFF.

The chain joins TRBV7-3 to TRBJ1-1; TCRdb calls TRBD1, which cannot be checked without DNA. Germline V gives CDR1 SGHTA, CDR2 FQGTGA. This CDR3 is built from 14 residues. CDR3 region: CASSLGTGVPEAFF.

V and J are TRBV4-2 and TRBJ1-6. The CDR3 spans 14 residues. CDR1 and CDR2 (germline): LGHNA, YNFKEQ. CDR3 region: CASSQGFYNSPLHF.

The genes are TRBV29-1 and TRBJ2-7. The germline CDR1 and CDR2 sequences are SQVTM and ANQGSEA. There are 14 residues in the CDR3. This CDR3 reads CSVENLGSSAERNF.

CDR3 sequence reads: CASSPPTGGNNEQFF. The chain recombines TRBV18 with TRBJ2-1; TCRdb indicates TRBD1, and absent DNA this call remains unverified. The CDR3 totals 15 residues. Germline V gene sequence: CDR1 KGHSH, CDR2 LQKENI.

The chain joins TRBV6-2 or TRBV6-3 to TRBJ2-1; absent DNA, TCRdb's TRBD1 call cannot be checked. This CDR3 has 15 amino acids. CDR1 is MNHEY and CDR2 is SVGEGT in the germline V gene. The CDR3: CASSSGRPAGNEQFF.

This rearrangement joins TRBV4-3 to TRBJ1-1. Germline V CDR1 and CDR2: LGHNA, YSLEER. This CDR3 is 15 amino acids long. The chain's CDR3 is CASSQATGMNTEAFF.

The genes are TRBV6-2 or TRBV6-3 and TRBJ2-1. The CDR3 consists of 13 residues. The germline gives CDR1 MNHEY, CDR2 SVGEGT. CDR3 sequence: CASSYWADNEQFF.

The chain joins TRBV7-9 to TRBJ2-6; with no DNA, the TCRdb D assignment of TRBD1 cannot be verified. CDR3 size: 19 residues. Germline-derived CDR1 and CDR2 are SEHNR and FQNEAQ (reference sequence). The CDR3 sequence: CASSLVPGQEKTGANVLTF.